This TCR beta chain was sequenced during a study of T cell repertoires in cytomegalovirus infection. About the research overall: Shared public TCR beta signatures pointed to both CMV infection and a matching HLA type. Regarding the study as a whole: CMV carriers with the relevant HLA were identified by cumulative public TCR beta family frequency. HLA-C-restricted TCR beta clonotypes specific for CMV led the ex vivo response.

TCRdb itself ran the reads through MiXCR, one entry per CDR3 protein. The profile shows about 180,000 distinct CDR3 sequences, approximately 17% of them singletons. In this sample, this clonotype turned up a few times. What it recognizes is unknown. The CDR3 is 16 residues long. V was clipped by 3 bases and J by 0 bases; unmatched bases: 4. Germline V gene lookup returns CDR1 SGHTA and CDR2 FQGTGA. The receptor was derived from a human donor in good health (CMV status not recorded). Some clones in this sample may be carry-over from other donors' samples. The chain has TRBV7-3 and TRBJ2-3, with 9 bases identical to TRBD1. Specimen: CD8+ T cells from PBMCs. The CDR3 region has the DNA TGTGCCAGCAGCTTCCGGGGGACAGGGAGCACAGATACGCAGTATTTT. As protein: CASSFRGTGSTDTQYF. Filled out from reference TRBV7-3 and TRBJ2-3, the complete variable domain reads GAGVSQTPSNKVTEKGKYVELRCDPISGHTALYWYRQSLGQGPEFLIYFQGTGAADDSGLPNDRFFAVRPEGSVSTLKIQRTERGDSAVYLCASSFRGTGSTDTQYFGPGTRLTVL.